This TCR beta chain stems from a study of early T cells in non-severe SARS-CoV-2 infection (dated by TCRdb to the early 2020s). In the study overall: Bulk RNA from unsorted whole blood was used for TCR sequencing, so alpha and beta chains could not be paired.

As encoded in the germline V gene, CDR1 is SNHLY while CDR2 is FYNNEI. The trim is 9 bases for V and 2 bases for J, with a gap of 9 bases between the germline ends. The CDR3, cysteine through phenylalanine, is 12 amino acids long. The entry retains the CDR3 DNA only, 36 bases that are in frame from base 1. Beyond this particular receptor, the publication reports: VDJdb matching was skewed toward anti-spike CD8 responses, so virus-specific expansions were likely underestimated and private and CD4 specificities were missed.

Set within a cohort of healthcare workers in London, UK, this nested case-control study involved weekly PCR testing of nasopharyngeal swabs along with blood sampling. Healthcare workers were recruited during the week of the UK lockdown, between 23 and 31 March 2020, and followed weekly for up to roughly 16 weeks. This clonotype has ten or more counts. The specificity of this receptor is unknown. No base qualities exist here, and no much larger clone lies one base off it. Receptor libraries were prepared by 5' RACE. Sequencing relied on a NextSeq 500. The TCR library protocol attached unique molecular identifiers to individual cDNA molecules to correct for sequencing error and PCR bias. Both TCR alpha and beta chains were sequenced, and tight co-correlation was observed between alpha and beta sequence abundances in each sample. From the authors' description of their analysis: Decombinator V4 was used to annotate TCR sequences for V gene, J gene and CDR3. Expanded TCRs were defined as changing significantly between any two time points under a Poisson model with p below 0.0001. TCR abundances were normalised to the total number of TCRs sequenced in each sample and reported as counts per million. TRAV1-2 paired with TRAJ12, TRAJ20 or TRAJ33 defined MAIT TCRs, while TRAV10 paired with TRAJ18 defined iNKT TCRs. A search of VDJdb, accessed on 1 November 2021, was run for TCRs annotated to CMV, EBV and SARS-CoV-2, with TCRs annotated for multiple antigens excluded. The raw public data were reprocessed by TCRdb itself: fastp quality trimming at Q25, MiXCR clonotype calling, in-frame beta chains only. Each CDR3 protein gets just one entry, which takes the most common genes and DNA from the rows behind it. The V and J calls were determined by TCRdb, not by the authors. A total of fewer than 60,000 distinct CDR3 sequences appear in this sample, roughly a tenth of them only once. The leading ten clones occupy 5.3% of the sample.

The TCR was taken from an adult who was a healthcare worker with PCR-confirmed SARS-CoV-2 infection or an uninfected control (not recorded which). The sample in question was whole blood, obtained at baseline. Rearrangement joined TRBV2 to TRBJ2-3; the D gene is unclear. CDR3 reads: CASLPLTDTQYF. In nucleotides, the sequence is TGTGCCAGTCTACCCCTCACAGATACGCAGTATTTT.